Shown below are 24 T cell receptor beta chains from a single sample sequenced in a study of tumor and adjacent non-tumor tissue in lung cancer. TCRbeta libraries were built with three rounds of nested PCR, modified from ARM-PCR. TCRdb redid the calling of the multiplex PCR reads with MiXCR, one entry per CDR3 protein. Of 200,000 to 250,000 distinct CDR3 sequences in the sample, 70% to 75% were seen once. This sample's RNA came from whole unsorted tissue. Input material: lung tumor tissue. These receptors were collected from a man in his 60s with non-small cell lung cancer.

Of note for this clonotype: A much more abundant neighbour one base away suggests this may be a read error. V and J are TRBV6-6 and TRBJ2-1; D call uncertain. The CDR3 consists of 15 residues. V lost 6 bases to trimming and J lost 1 base, with 13 bases between them. Germline V gene sequence: CDR1 MNHNY, CDR2 SVGAGI (reference sequence). CDR3 loop: CASRAVRKSYNEQFF. As DNA, the CDR3 is TGTGCCAGCAGGGCGGTGCGGAAGTCCTACAATGAGCAGTTCTTC.

This clonotype has a handful of counts. It may be a read error: a sequence one base away is much more abundant. CDR3 nucleotide sequence: TGCAGCGTCCTGGGACAGGGTGGAGATGAGCAGTTCTTC. It encodes CSVLGQGGDEQFF. The chain recombines TRBV29-1 with TRBJ2-1; TRBD1 aligns across 9 bases. Germline assignment: CDR1 SQVTM and CDR2 ANQGSEA. V trimming: 6 bases; J trimming: 8 bases; junction bases outside the gene matches: 8. This CDR3 region has 13 residues.

This clonotype was counted between two and nine times. The rearrangement links TRBV12-3 or TRBV12-4 to TRBJ1-4; 7 nucleotides match TRBD1. This CDR3 is built from 14 residues. Trimming at V came to 6 bases and at J to 8 bases, leaving 9 bases not matched to a gene. In nucleotides, the CDR3 is TGTGCCAGCAGCGAAGGGGGCGTCCACGAAAAACTGTTTTTT. Translating it yields CASSEGGVHEKLFF.

About this clonotype itself: One base away lies a much larger clone, so this may be a sequencing read error. The CDR3 does not end in the conserved phenylalanine or tryptophan, so this is likely a read error. The rearrangement links TRBV7-8 to TRBJ2-7, with 9 nucleotides matching TRBD2. This CDR3 has 15 residues. V lost 1 base, J lost 4 bases, and 5 bases stayed unmatched. The germline gives CDR1 SGHVS, CDR2 FQNEAQ. The DNA of the CDR3 is TGTGCCAGCAGCTTAGTTTTAGCGGGAGTGTACGAGCAGTACATC. Translation: CASSLVLAGVYEQYI.

The rearrangement uses TRBV29-1 and TRBJ2-7, with TRBD1 as a possible D gene (5 bases). The CDR3 runs to 12 residues. Germline V gene sequence: CDR1 SQVTM, CDR2 ANQGSEA. V gave up 8 bases and J gave up 0 bases, with 11 bases separating them. The CDR3 loop is CSILTASYEQYF. In DNA, the CDR3 is TGCAGCATCTTGACAGCCTCCTACGAGCAGTACTTC.

This clonotype has only one observation. The chain has TRBV12-3 or TRBV12-4 and TRBJ1-1; D is uncertain. V lost 1 base and J 5 bases, leaving 11 bases between the germline ends. The CDR3 is 14 amino acids. The CDR3 region is CASSLDTLMTEAFF. The CDR3 nucleotides read TGTGCCAGCAGTTTAGACACGTTAATGACTGAAGCTTTCTTT.

V and J are TRBV4-1 and TRBJ1-5; D might be TRBD1 (5 bases). Per germline, CDR1 MGHRA and CDR2 YSYEKL. The length of the CDR3 is 15 residues. With 2 bases removed from V and 11 bases from J, the gap between germline ends came to 19 bases. This CDR3 is CASSQRQTPPGAQHF. Written as DNA, the CDR3 is TGCGCCAGCAGCCAACGGCAGACCCCGCCGGGGGCCCAGCATTTT.

J is TRBJ2-2 and V is TRBV4-3, with D tentatively TRBD2 (7 bases). Per germline, CDR1 LGHNA and CDR2 YSLEER. The germline V and J ends were trimmed by 1 base and 0 bases, with 12 bases remaining between them. The CDR3 spans 17 residues. In nucleotides, the CDR3 is TGCGCCAGCAGCCAAGGGGGCGGGGGCTCGAACACCGGGGAGCTGTTTTTT. Encoded protein: CASSQGGGGSNTGELFF.

Turning to this clonotype: A much bigger clone sits one base away, suggesting this may be a read error. This chain connects TRBV20-1 to TRBJ1-5; the match to TRBD1 covers 7 bases. Germline V CDR1 and CDR2: DFQATT, SNEGSKA (reference sequence). V shed 7 bases and J 0 bases; nucleotides not matched to a gene: 6. The length of the CDR3 is 14 residues. The CDR3 protein is CSVSDRDSNQPQHF. The DNA for the CDR3 is TGCAGTGTCTCTGACAGGGATAGCAATCAGCCCCAGCATTTT.

The chain links TRBV2 to TRBJ1-5; 9 nucleotides agree with TRBD1. Germline V gene lookup returns CDR1 SNHLY and CDR2 FYNNEI. J gave up 2 bases and V 5 bases, and 4 bases lay outside the gene matches. The CDR3 spans 15 residues. This CDR3 is CASSQQGARNQPQHF. In DNA, the CDR3 is TGTGCCAGCAGTCAACAGGGGGCACGCAATCAGCCCCAGCATTTT.

A word on this clonotype: One end of the junction is discordant with germline, which a read error may explain. The chain recombines TRBV6-1 with TRBJ2-3; TRBD2 matches 9 bases. Germline V gives CDR1 MNHNS, CDR2 SASEGT. This CDR3 comprises 17 residues. The CDR3: CATSESPSGKGDDTQYF. CDR3 nucleotides: TGTGCCACCAGTGAAAGCCCTAGCGGGAAAGGTGACGATACGCAGTATTTT.

With respect to this clonotype: A much more abundant neighbour one base away suggests this may be a read error. This chain joins TRBV5-4 and TRBJ1-1, with D maybe TRBD1 (5 bases). Germline CDR1 reads SGHNT; CDR2 reads YYREEE (reference sequence). The V and J ends lost 4 bases and 4 bases respectively, with 14 bases between them. The CDR3 runs to 14 residues. DNA of the CDR3: TGTGCCAGCAGCCCAAGGGGCGCAGGCACTGAAGCTTTCTTT. It yields the protein CASSPRGAGTEAFF.

In its sample, this clonotype was seen a few times. The chain recombines TRBV4-1 with TRBJ1-5; 9 bases map to TRBD1. V was clipped by 0 bases and J by 1 base; unmatched bases: 4. CDR3 size: 17 residues. CDR1 is MGHRA and CDR2 is YSYEKL in the germline V gene. CDR3 sequence reads: CASSQDAGTGSNQPQHF. CDR3 sequence (DNA): TGCGCCAGCAGCCAAGATGCGGGGACAGGGAGCAATCAGCCCCAGCATTTT.

As DNA, the CDR3 is TGCAGTGCTAGAGACAATGAGCAGTTCTTC. Its translation is CSARDNEQFF. The V and J genes are TRBV20-1 and TRBJ2-1; D gene uncertain. Trimming removed 0 bases at V and 6 bases at J, with 0 bases between. The CDR3 is 10 amino acids. In germline, CDR1 is DFQATT, CDR2 SNEGSKA (reference sequence).

This clonotype was counted only a few times. The chain is built from TRBV6-5 and TRBJ1-1; 7 nucleotides match TRBD1. The germline gives CDR1 MNHEY, CDR2 SVGAGI. V lost 6 bases to trimming and J lost 4 bases; unmatched junction nucleotides: 8. The CDR3 consists of 14 residues. The CDR3 loop reads CASSPRGRGTEAFF. The CDR3 coding sequence is TGTGCCAGCAGCCCCAGGGGGAGAGGCACTGAAGCTTTCTTT.

This clonotype showed up many times. The rearrangement links TRBV5-1 to TRBJ2-1; D call uncertain. In germline, CDR1 is SGHRS, CDR2 YFSETQ. This CDR3 is 14 amino acids long. V dropped 1 base and J dropped 2 bases, with 7 bases sitting between them. CDR3 bases: TGCGCCAGCAGCTTGATGGGGACCTACAATGAGCAGTTCTTC. It codes for CASSLMGTYNEQFF.

This clonotype appeared a single time. A clone one base away is much larger, so this may be a read error. The genes are TRBV20-1 and TRBJ2-6; D gene unclear. CDR3 length equals 16 residues. V gave up 5 bases and J gave up 2 bases, with 16 bases separating them. Germline CDR1 DFQATT, CDR2 SNEGSKA (reference sequence). The CDR3 DNA reads as TGCAGTGCTCGGCCCAGTGGGCTTACTGGGGCCAACGTCCTGACTTTC. It codes for CSARPSGLTGANVLTF.

The gene calls are TRBV28 and TRBJ2-2, with TRBD1 identical over 7 bases. This CDR3 is built from 12 residues. The junction had 7 bases not matched to a gene; V was cut back by 4 bases and J by 14 bases. Germline V gene lookup returns CDR1 MDHEN and CDR2 SYDVKM. The CDR3 nucleotides read TGTGCCAGCAGTTCACCGGGACAGCGACTGTTTTTT. Protein product: CASSSPGQRLFF.

For this clonotype: The junction does not match germline at one end; this may be a read error. The chain employs TRBV6-5 and TRBJ1-6; D is ambiguous. Germline lookup yields CDR1 MNHEY and CDR2 SVGAGI. There are 14 residues in the CDR3. Written as DNA, the CDR3 is TGTGGCAGCAGACCTGCCGGTACGCATTCACCCCTCCACTTT. Amino acid sequence: CGSRPAGTHSPLHF.

Concerning this clonotype: One junction end does not reproduce the germline sequence, and a read error may be involved. This sequence joins TRBV11-2 and TRBJ2-5, with TRBD2 as a possible D gene (6 bases). The CDR3 is 16 amino acids. CDR1 and CDR2 (germline): SGHAT, FQNNGV. The CDR3 protein is CVSSLDSAGGTETQYF. The CDR3 bases are TGTGTCAGCAGCTTAGATAGCGCCGGAGGGACGGAGACCCAATACTTC.

Concerning this clonotype: Sequence at one end of the junction differs from germline and may be a read error. The chain couples TRBV12-3 or TRBV12-4 to TRBJ1-5; D is undetermined. The CDR3 is 15 amino acids. The CDR3 loop is CTSSSSEGSNQPQHF. The CDR3 DNA reads as TGTACCAGCAGTTCCAGTGAGGGCAGCAATCAGCCCCAGCATTTT.

In nucleotides, the CDR3 is TGCAGTGCTAGAGATCTCGTAGGGAAGAACTACAATGAGCAGTTCTTC. This encodes CSARDLVGKNYNEQFF. This chain joins TRBV20-1 and TRBJ2-1, with D hard to call. The germline CDR1 and CDR2 sequences are DFQATT and SNEGSKA (reference sequence). Trimming shortened V by 0 bases and J by 3 bases, and 15 bases separated the two germline ends. This CDR3 region has 16 residues.

The CDR3 DNA follows: TGTGCCAGCAGTCTACAGGGCGGGAGGGCCTCAGATACGCAGTATTTT. It is translated as CASSLQGGRASDTQYF. The rearrangement uses TRBV12-3 or TRBV12-4 and TRBJ2-3, with 9 bases aligning to TRBD2. The J segment lost 4 bases and the V segment lost 5 bases, leaving 10 bases of the junction unmatched. The CDR3 sequence is 16 residues long.

Turning to this clonotype: One junction end does not reproduce the germline sequence, and a read error may be involved. The chain couples TRBV12-3 or TRBV12-4 to TRBJ2-3, with D perhaps matching TRBD1 or TRBD2 (5 bases each). The CDR3 runs to 16 residues. The CDR3 region is CASSPDPSRRTGTQYF. The CDR3 DNA sequence: TGTGCCAGCAGCCCGGACCCTAGCAGGAGAACAGGTACGCAGTATTTT.